The 27 T cell receptor beta chains below all came from one sample that was sequenced in a study of cytomegalovirus exposure and HLA in healthy donors. Primers for the PCR totalled 60 Vbeta and 13 Jbeta. Sequencing was performed with immunoSEQ multiplex PCR; in TCRdb, only in-frame clones are kept and a portion is missing. The table lists approximately 170,000 clones, approximately 78% of them singletons. Sequencing used PBMCs. Receptor source: a male donor in good health and CMV-seronegative.

The genes are TRBV27 and TRBJ2-3; 13 bases map to TRBD2. The CDR3 contains 17 residues. Germline CDR1 reads MNHEY; CDR2 reads SMNVEV (reference sequence). V lost 1 base, J lost 2 bases, and 3 bases stayed unmatched. Here the CDR3 DNA reads TGTGCCAGCAGTTTATGGGGACTAGCGGGATACACAGATACGCAGTATTTT. Amino acids: CASSLWGLAGYTDTQYF.

The chain is built from TRBV28 and TRBJ2-7; 7 nucleotides line up with TRBD2. Germline V gene sequence: CDR1 MDHEN, CDR2 SYDVKM. The CDR3 consists of 16 residues. The junction had 11 bases not matched to a gene; V was cut back by 6 bases and J by 0 bases. CDR3 protein: CASRPLGEGFSYEQYF. The DNA of the CDR3 is TGTGCCAGCAGACCCCTGGGGGAGGGATTCTCCTACGAGCAGTACTTC.

J is TRBJ2-2 and V is TRBV28, with 8 bases identical to TRBD2. With 1 base clipped from V and 1 base from J, the junction kept 2 bases outside the gene matches. CDR1 is MDHEN, CDR2 SYDVKM, per germline. The CDR3 contains 16 residues. The DNA of the CDR3 is TGTGCCAGCAGTTTATCGCGGGGGGTGAACACCGGGGAGCTGTTTTTT. It translates to CASSLSRGVNTGELFF.

The chain couples TRBV28 to TRBJ1-2; 10 bases align to TRBD1. Germline CDR1 MDHEN, CDR2 SYDVKM. The V and J ends lost 6 bases and 2 bases, in that order; junction bases with no gene match: 15. The length of the CDR3 is 18 residues. The CDR3 sequence: CASSAPGQGTTRNYGYTF. CDR3 bases: TGTGCCAGCAGCGCGCCGGGACAGGGGACGACAAGGAACTATGGCTACACCTTC.

This chain's CDR3 is CASSGGSYEQYF. The CDR3 DNA reads TGTGCCAGCAGTGGGGGGTCCTACGAGCAGTACTTC. J is TRBJ2-7 and V is TRBV9; a weak D match, TRBD2 (6 bases). The CDR3 extends over 12 amino acids. Germline assignment: CDR1 SGDLS and CDR2 YYNGEE. V gave up 5 bases and J gave up 1 base, with 7 bases separating them.

The V gene is TRBV6-6, the J gene TRBJ1-1, with 10 bases lining up with TRBD1. The CDR3 has 16 residues. CDR1 is MNHNY and CDR2 is SVGAGI in the germline V gene (reference sequence). The V gene end was trimmed by 7 bases and the J gene end by 0 bases; junction bases not matched to a gene: 8. CDR3 nucleotide sequence: TGTGCCAGCACCTCGGGACAGGGGAGGATGAACACTGAAGCTTTCTTT. This codes for CASTSGQGRMNTEAFF.

V and J are TRBV25-1 and TRBJ2-1; D gene unclear. CDR1 is MGHDK, CDR2 SYGVNS, per germline. The CDR3 has 11 residues. Trimming took off 6 bases at V and 7 bases at J, with 7 bases between the two ends. CDR3 loop: CASSVSNEQFF. CDR3 in DNA: TGTGCCAGCAGCGTTAGTAATGAGCAGTTCTTC.

The genes are TRBV6-1 and TRBJ2-7, with TRBD2 identical over 11 bases. V shed 8 bases and J 0 bases; nucleotides not matched to a gene: 3. There are 14 residues in the CDR3. Germline values: CDR1 MNHNS, CDR2 SASEGT. The CDR3 coding sequence is TGTGCCAGCTCTACTAGCGGGGGCTCCTACGAGCAGTACTTC. This codes for CASSTSGGSYEQYF.

This clone was detected once. This sequence joins TRBV6-5 and TRBJ1-2; 7 bases align to TRBD1. The V segment lost 0 bases and the J segment 2 bases; nucleotides outside the gene matches: 0. CDR1 is MNHEY, CDR2 SVGAGI, per germline. The CDR3 runs 14 residues. DNA of the CDR3: TGTGCCAGCAGTTACTCGACAGGGAACTATGGCTACACCTTC. It specifies CASSYSTGNYGYTF.

The chain combines TRBV7-2 with TRBJ2-7; unclear D gene. Germline lookup yields CDR1 SGHTA and CDR2 FQGNSA. The CDR3 sequence is 13 residues long. Trimming took 1 base from V and 6 from J, leaving 10 bases between them. The CDR3: CASSLGPAAEQYF. Written as DNA, the CDR3 is TGTGCCAGCAGCTTAGGCCCGGCGGCCGAGCAGTACTTC. Full variable domain (remainder filled in from reference TRBV7-2 and TRBJ2-7): GAGVSQSPSNKVTEKGKDVELRCDPISGHTALYWYRQSLGQGLEFLIYFQGNSAPDKSGLPSDRFSAERTGGSVSTLTIQRTQQEDSAVYLCASSLGPAAEQYFGPGTRLTVT.

The chain links TRBV18 to TRBJ2-5, with no clear D. The CDR3 extends over 12 amino acids. In germline, CDR1 is KGHSH, CDR2 LQKENI. The germline V and J ends were trimmed by 2 bases and 4 bases, with 5 bases remaining between them. The chain's CDR3 is CASSPTRETQYF. The DNA of the CDR3 is TGTGCCAGCTCACCAACAAGAGAGACCCAGTACTTC.

The CDR3 DNA sequence: TGTGCCAGCACCCCGGGAGGGTACGGCTACGAGCAGTACTTC. This translates into CASTPGGYGYEQYF. V is TRBV7-9 and J is TRBJ2-7, with TRBD2 matching 8 bases. Germline V gene lookup returns CDR1 SEHNR and CDR2 FQNEAQ (reference sequence). CDR3 size: 14 residues. Unmatched junction bases numbered 8, after V lost 7 bases and J lost 3 bases.

The chain has TRBV2 and TRBJ2-3; D may be TRBD1 (5 bases). Germline V lookup: CDR1 SNHLY, CDR2 FYNNEI. Trimming shortened V by 8 bases and J by 0 bases, and 18 bases separated the two germline ends. This CDR3 has 16 amino acids. The CDR3, as DNA: TGTGCCAGCCCCGCAAAGGCAGGGTCTAGCACAGATACGCAGTATTTT. It specifies CASPAKAGSSTDTQYF.

The chain carries TRBV15 and TRBJ2-4, with 7 positions matching TRBD1. The CDR3 totals 15 residues. Germline V CDR1 and CDR2: LNHNV, YYDKDF (reference sequence). V lost 6 bases and J lost 0; bases outside the gene matches: 5. CDR3 amino acids: CATRGTELAKNIQYF. The CDR3, as DNA: TGTGCCACCAGGGGGACAGAGCTAGCCAAAAACATTCAGTACTTC.

The chain has TRBV27 and TRBJ2-7, with 10 bases matching TRBD1. The CDR3 loop spans 16 amino acids. From germline, CDR1 is MNHEY and CDR2 SMNVEV (reference sequence). With 2 bases clipped from V and 2 bases from J, the junction kept 6 bases outside the gene matches. Here the CDR3 reads CASSLPGQGGTYEQYF. As DNA, the CDR3 is TGTGCCAGCAGTTTACCCGGACAGGGGGGAACCTACGAGCAGTACTTC.

The chain is built from TRBV12-1 and TRBJ1-2. TRBV12-1 is assigned pseudogene status. The CDR3 extends over 11 amino acids. The CDR3 spells CASSFLLGYTF. In DNA, the CDR3 is TGTGCCAGCAGCTTTCTCTTGGGCTACACCTTC.

The gene calls are TRBV19 and TRBJ1-1; TRBD1 is a possible D gene (5 bases). Looked up from germline, CDR1 is LNHDA and CDR2 is SQIVND (reference sequence). The ends were cut back, 5 bases at V and 5 bases at J, with 12 bases in the middle. CDR3 length: 13 amino acids. The CDR3 sequence is CASSSLGGTEAFF. In DNA, the CDR3 is TGTGCCAGTAGTTCCCTGGGGGGGACTGAAGCTTTCTTT.

The chain has TRBV18 and TRBJ2-1; 8 bases fit TRBD1. CDR1 and CDR2 (germline): KGHSH, LQKENI. After removal of 2 bases from V and 8 bases from J, the junction contained 5 bases not matched to a gene. The CDR3 loop spans 14 amino acids. The CDR3 coding sequence is TGTGCCAGCTCACCAGGACAGGGAGCCGATGAGCAGTTCTTC. Translation gives CASSPGQGADEQFF.

This chain connects TRBV7-3 to TRBJ2-2; 9 bases align to TRBD2. V dropped 4 bases and J dropped 5; count of bases not matched to a gene: 2. Germline loops: CDR1 SGHTA, CDR2 FQGTGA. CDR3 length: 14 amino acids. The CDR3 here is CASSSGLATGELFF. CDR3 coding DNA: TGTGCCAGCAGCTCGGGACTAGCAACCGGGGAGCTGTTTTTT.

The chain carries TRBV16 and TRBJ2-2, with a weak D call TRBD2 (6 bases). V shed 4 bases and J shed 0 bases, with 15 bases lying between them. The CDR3 runs to 17 residues. CDR1 KGHSY and CDR2 FQNENV come from the germline V gene. The chain's CDR3 is CASSPVEGPTNTGELFF. Here the CDR3 DNA reads TGTGCCAGCAGCCCTGTGGAGGGCCCCACGAACACCGGGGAGCTGTTTTTT. Combining the CDR3 with reference TRBV16 and TRBJ2-2 gives the whole variable domain GEEVAQTPKHLVRGEGQKAKLYCAPIKGHSYVFWYQQVLKNEFKFLISFQNENVFDETGMPKERFSAKCLPNSPCSLEIQATKLEDSAVYFCASSPVEGPTNTGELFFGEGSRLTVL.

This sequence joins TRBV19 and TRBJ1-2; TRBD1 matches at 8 bases. V dropped 7 bases and J dropped 3; count of bases not matched to a gene: 4. The germline gives CDR1 LNHDA, CDR2 SQIVND (reference sequence). This CDR3 has 13 amino acids. The CDR3 is CASTPTGDYGYTF. Here the CDR3 DNA reads TGTGCCAGTACCCCGACAGGGGACTATGGCTACACCTTC.

This chain joins TRBV27 and TRBJ2-7; maybe TRBD2 (6 bases). CDR3 length: 14 amino acids. CDR1 is MNHEY, CDR2 SMNVEV, per germline (reference sequence). Trimming took 0 bases from V and 4 from J, leaving 10 bases between them. CDR3 sequence (DNA): TGTGCCAGCAGTTTATCGTCCGGGAGTTACGAGCAGTACTTC. It encodes CASSLSSGSYEQYF.

The chain carries TRBV29-1 and TRBJ2-7; weak D call: TRBD1 (6 bases). V lost 6 bases and J 3 bases, leaving 15 bases between the germline ends. CDR1 and CDR2 from the germline V gene are SQVTM and ANQGSEA. This CDR3 spans 13 amino acids. The CDR3 here is CSVAHRDHYEQYF. DNA for the CDR3: TGCAGCGTCGCTCACAGGGATCACTACGAGCAGTACTTC.

The rearrangement links TRBV6-1 to TRBJ2-7; 9 bases are a match to TRBD1. This CDR3 contains 15 residues. The junction had 7 bases not matched to a gene; V was cut back by 5 bases and J by 2 bases. The germline V gene encodes CDR1 MNHNS and CDR2 SASEGT. The CDR3 loop reads CASSNRDRVTYEQYF. The CDR3 nucleotides read TGTGCCAGCAGTAACCGGGACAGGGTCACCTACGAGCAGTACTTC.

The rearrangement uses TRBV23-1 and TRBJ2-7, with D perhaps TRBD2 (5 bases). TRBV23-1 is identified as an open reading frame with a role that is uncertain. This CDR3 has 11 residues. V lost 10 bases, J lost 7 bases, and 14 bases lay in between. The CDR3 here is CANPSGGEQYF. The CDR3 coding sequence is TGCGCCAATCCCTCGGGCGGGGAGCAGTACTTC.

V usage is TRBV5-4 and J usage is TRBJ2-3; perhaps TRBD2 as D (5 bases). This CDR3 spans 15 amino acids. Germline V CDR1 and CDR2: SGHNT, YYREEE (reference sequence). The V end lost 1 base, the J end lost 2 bases, and 11 bases lay between the germline ends. CDR3 amino acids: CASSLSGGLTDTQYF. The CDR3 DNA reads as TGTGCCAGCAGCTTGTCGGGCGGACTCACAGATACGCAGTATTTT.

The count of this clone is one. The rearrangement links TRBV6-6 to TRBJ2-5; a weak D match, TRBD1 (6 bases). V gave up 5 bases and J gave up 5 bases, with 15 bases separating them. CDR1 is MNHNY and CDR2 is SVGAGI in the germline V gene (reference sequence). The CDR3 covers 14 residues. CDR3 DNA: TGTGCCAGCAGTACACGACAGGTCCATGAGACCCAGTACTTC. This encodes CASSTRQVHETQYF.